The subject of this entry is one T cell receptor (beta chain). As handled by the study authors: Amplifying reference gene primers gave estimates of nucleated cell counts. Generated by immunoSEQ multiplex PCR, the TCRdb table keeps only in-frame clones and is missing some. V and J calls and clone size are given by that table; D and trimming were obtained from the DNA. Here the sample spans roughly 100,000 clones, approximately 92% being singletons. This record belongs to a study of blood T cell repertoires in COVID-19. Study-wide background: Acute and convalescent COVID-19 samples came from the United States, Italy and Spain. Sources were T cells, B-cell-depleted T cells, or PBMCs; the material itself was cDNA or gDNA.

V dropped 0 bases and J dropped 15; count of bases not matched to a gene: 9. This CDR3 is built from 15 residues. Germline assignment: CDR1 MGHRA and CDR2 YSYEKL. The chain is built from TRBV4-1 and TRBJ2-1; the match to TRBD2 covers 12 bases. The sample taken for sequencing was peripheral blood. The clonotype was recovered from a woman of 80 years or more with acute or convalescent COVID-19. The CDR3 reads CASSQDTSGGHSWFF. The CDR3, as DNA: TGCGCCAGCAGCCAAGATACTAGCGGGGGGCACAGTTGGTTCTTC.